This entry lists 25 T cell receptor beta chains sequenced from one sample in a study of Tregs in tolerant kidney transplant recipients. The table came from immunoSEQ multiplex PCR; TCRdb's copy has only in-frame clones and leaves some out. Counted here are tens of thousands of clones, 98% occurring once; the ten biggest clones make up 0.55% to 0.6%. Sequenced material: CD4+ T cells from blood, taken before the transplant. The source of these receptors is a human donor who received a combined kidney and bone marrow transplant.

CDR3 bases: TGCAGTGCTCACGCAGGGCAGGCCCAGCATTTT. It encodes CSAHAGQAQHF. The rearrangement uses TRBV20-1 and TRBJ1-5; the D gene is possibly TRBD1 (5 bases). The CDR3 covers 11 residues. Germline CDR1 reads DFQATT; CDR2 reads SNEGSKA (reference sequence). Between the trimmed V and J ends, which lost 5 bases and 11 bases, there was a span of 13 bases.

The chain joins TRBV7-3 to TRBJ2-3, with D maybe TRBD2 (6 bases). Germline V gene sequence: CDR1 SGHTA, CDR2 FQGTGA. Trimming pared 5 bases from V and 6 bases from J, leaving 15 bases between. This CDR3 has 14 residues. CDR3 in amino acids: CASSHRLVSDTQYF. For the CDR3, the DNA is TGTGCCAGCAGCCACCGACTAGTATCGGATACGCAGTATTTT.

This chain joins TRBV19 and TRBJ1-6; D is unresolved. From germline, CDR1 is LNHDA and CDR2 SQIVND (reference sequence). The CDR3 has 15 amino acids. V lost 1 base to trimming and J lost 9 bases, with 13 bases between them. The CDR3 sequence is CASSIGTEVGSPLHF. Written as DNA, the CDR3 is TGTGCCAGTAGTATAGGAACCGAGGTTGGTTCACCCCTCCACTTT.

The J gene is TRBJ2-4, the V gene TRBV4-3, with unresolved D. V was clipped by 4 bases and J by 0 bases, with 7 bases between them. This CDR3 spans 14 amino acids. CDR1 is LGHNA, CDR2 YSLEER, per germline. The CDR3 sequence: CASSRYGAKNIQYF. CDR3 sequence (DNA): TGCGCCAGCAGCCGATACGGAGCCAAAAACATTCAGTACTTC.

This clone showed up just once. V and J are TRBV6-5 and TRBJ2-7, with D possibly matching TRBD2 (6 bases). Germline loops: CDR1 MNHEY, CDR2 SVGAGI. The CDR3 is 15 amino acids. Trimming cost V 5 bases and J 1 base, with 15 bases left between them. CDR3 residues: CASSPVRRESYEQYF. CDR3 bases: TGTGCCAGCAGTCCCGTAAGGCGGGAATCCTACGAGCAGTACTTC.

The chain recombines TRBV15 with TRBJ1-2, with D perhaps matching TRBD1 (6 bases). With 0 bases removed from V and 8 bases from J, the gap between germline ends came to 7 bases. The CDR3 is made up of 12 amino acids. Germline V lookup: CDR1 LNHNV, CDR2 YYDKDF (reference sequence). CDR3 loop: CATSRDRGGYTF. CDR3 DNA: TGTGCCACCAGCAGAGACAGGGGCGGCTACACCTTC.

The J gene is TRBJ1-3, the V gene TRBV18, with D possibly TRBD1 on 6 matching bases. V lost 4 bases and J 8 bases, leaving 9 bases between the germline ends. There are 12 residues in the CDR3. Germline assignment: CDR1 KGHSH and CDR2 LQKENI. CDR3 sequence: CASSRQVDTIYF. The CDR3, as DNA: TGTGCCAGCTCACGACAGGTGGACACCATATATTTT. Full variable domain (rest looked up from reference TRBV18 and TRBJ1-3): NAGVMQNPRHLVRRRGQEARLRCSPMKGHSHVYWYRQLPEEGLKFMVYLQKENIIDESGMPKERFSAEFPKEGPSILRIQQVVRGDSAAYFCASSRQVDTIYFGEGSWLTVV.

V and J are TRBV4-1 and TRBJ2-6; the match to TRBD1 covers 9 bases. Losses at the gene ends were 5 bases for V and 2 bases for J; bases not matched to a gene: 7. Germline CDR1 reads MGHRA; CDR2 reads YSYEKL. The CDR3 is 17 amino acids. CDR3 DNA sequence: TGCGCCAGCAGCTGGGGACAGGGCGGCCCTGGGGCCAACGTCCTGACTTTC. It translates to CASSWGQGGPGANVLTF.

The chain has TRBV4-3 and TRBJ2-3; possible D gene TRBD2, 5 bases. Trimming left V 4 bases short and J 9 bases short, with 20 bases between. The V gene's germline CDR1 is LGHNA and CDR2 YSLEER. The CDR3 is 15 amino acids. The CDR3 loop is CASSPGKGATGTQYF. CDR3 DNA: TGCGCCAGCAGCCCCGGTAAGGGAGCAACGGGGACGCAGTATTTT.

The J gene is TRBJ1-2, the V gene TRBV9, with 7 bases that match TRBD1. Germline-derived CDR1 and CDR2 are SGDLS and YYNGEE. Losses at the gene ends were 0 bases for V and 4 bases for J; bases not matched to a gene: 3. This CDR3 comprises 14 residues. The CDR3 DNA reads TGTGCCAGCAGCGTAGGGGGACAGACCTATGGCTACACCTTC. Protein: CASSVGGQTYGYTF.

The CDR3 DNA follows: TGTGCCATCAGTGAGCAACTAGGGGGGGTTAAAGAGACCCAGTACTTC. Translation: CAISEQLGGVKETQYF. V is TRBV10-3 and J is TRBJ2-5; the D gene is possibly TRBD2 (7 bases). V was shortened by 2 bases and J by 3 bases, with 16 bases between the two germline ends. The CDR3 loop spans 16 amino acids. Germline assignment: CDR1 ENHRY and CDR2 SYGVKD.

The genes are TRBV7-9 and TRBJ1-3; 7 nucleotides match TRBD1. CDR1 and CDR2 from the germline V gene are SEHNR and FQNEAQ (reference sequence). Germline trimming cut 5 bases from V and 3 bases from J; bases unmatched to any gene: 7. The length of the CDR3 is 15 residues. In DNA, the CDR3 is TGTGCCAGCAGCACAGGACAGGTTCATGGAAACACCATATATTTT. Residues: CASSTGQVHGNTIYF.

This rearrangement joins TRBV18 to TRBJ2-1; possible D gene TRBD1, 5 bases. Trimming shortened V by 3 bases and J by 4 bases, and 10 bases separated the two germline ends. The CDR3 loop spans 14 amino acids. The V gene's germline CDR1 is KGHSH and CDR2 LQKENI. In DNA, the CDR3 is TGTGCCAGCTCACCCATGACAGTATACAATGAGCAGTTCTTC. It yields the protein CASSPMTVYNEQFF.

The table lists this clone with a count of one. J is TRBJ2-4 and V is TRBV6-1; 15 nucleotides agree with TRBD2. The length of the CDR3 is 19 residues. Losses at the gene ends were 4 bases for V and 7 bases for J; bases not matched to a gene: 14. Germline CDR1 and CDR2: MNHNS and SASEGT. CDR3 loop: CASSGERTSGGAIGNIQYF. The CDR3 coding sequence is TGTGCCAGCAGTGGAGAGCGGACTAGCGGGGGGGCCATAGGTAACATTCAGTACTTC.

The rearrangement joins TRBV7-3 to TRBJ2-1; D remains ambiguous. Looked up from germline, CDR1 is SGHTA and CDR2 is FQGTGA. V lost 4 bases and J lost 6, with 10 bases in between. The length of the CDR3 is 13 residues. CDR3 protein: CASSSRSGNEQFF. DNA for the CDR3: TGTGCCAGCAGCTCCCGATCAGGCAATGAGCAGTTCTTC. The whole variable domain, remainder taken from reference TRBV7-3 and TRBJ2-1, is GAGVSQTPSNKVTEKGKYVELRCDPISGHTALYWYRQSLGQGPEFLIYFQGTGAADDSGLPNDRFFAVRPEGSVSTLKIQRTERGDSAVYLCASSSRSGNEQFFGPGTRLTVL.

CDR3: CASSTPPNIQYF. CDR3 nucleotides: TGTGCCAGTAGCACACCTCCAAACATTCAGTACTTC. The chain links TRBV19 to TRBJ2-4; D call uncertain. Germline CDR1 is LNHDA and CDR2 is SQIVND (reference sequence). CDR3 length: 12 amino acids. The V end was cut by 6 bases, the J end by 6 bases, with 9 bases between.

The chain links TRBV19 to TRBJ2-1; the match to TRBD2 covers 7 bases. CDR3 length equals 15 residues. Germline-derived CDR1 and CDR2 are LNHDA and SQIVND (reference sequence). With 7 bases clipped from V and 0 bases from J, the junction kept 6 bases outside the gene matches. The CDR3 region has the DNA TGTGCCAGTACCTGGACTAGTCTCTCCTACAATGAGCAGTTCTTC. Its translation: CASTWTSLSYNEQFF. The entire variable domain, with the rest obtained from reference TRBV19 and TRBJ2-1, is as follows: DGGITQSPKYLFRKEGQNVTLSCEQNLNHDAMYWYRQDPGQGLRLIYYSQIVNDFQKGDIAEGYSVSREKKESFPLTVTSAQKNPTAFYLCASTWTSLSYNEQFFGPGTRLTVL.

This chain connects TRBV4-1 to TRBJ2-7; TRBD1 agrees at 7 bases. Germline V lookup: CDR1 MGHRA, CDR2 YSYEKL. Losses at the gene ends were 2 bases for V and 5 bases for J; bases not matched to a gene: 6. This CDR3 region has 14 residues. In nucleotides, the CDR3 is TGCGCCAGCAGCCAACCGGGACAGAAGCACGAGCAGTACTTC. It translates to CASSQPGQKHEQYF.

This chain links TRBV7-9 with TRBJ2-7; no clear D gene. This CDR3 region has 13 residues. Germline V gene data show CDR1 as SEHNR and CDR2 as FQNEAQ (reference sequence). The ends were cut back, 1 base at V and 4 bases at J, with 8 bases in the middle. CDR3 protein: CASSLEAVYEQYF. In nucleotides, the CDR3 is TGTGCCAGCAGCTTAGAAGCCGTTTACGAGCAGTACTTC. The entire variable domain, with the rest obtained from reference TRBV7-9 and TRBJ2-7, is as follows: DTGVSQNPRHKITKRGQNVTFRCDPISEHNRLYWYRQTLGQGPEFLTYFQNEAQLEKSRLLSDRFSAERPKGSFSTLEIQRTEQGDSAMYLCASSLEAVYEQYFGPGTRLTVT.

The rearrangement uses TRBV11-3 and TRBJ2-7, with 10 bases lining up with TRBD2. The CDR3 runs to 15 residues. Germline trimming cut 5 bases from V and 7 bases from J; bases unmatched to any gene: 11. The germline gives CDR1 SGHNT, CDR2 YENEEA. CDR3 DNA sequence: TGTGCCAGCAGCCCTCAGGCTAGCGGGAGTAGTGAGCAGTACTTC. As protein: CASSPQASGSSEQYF. Based on the CDR3 plus reference TRBV11-3 and TRBJ2-7, the full variable domain is EAGVVQSPRYKIIEKKQPVAFWCNPISGHNTLYWYLQNLGQGPELLIRYENEEAVDDSQLPKDRFSAERLKGVDSTLKIQPAELGDSAVYLCASSPQASGSSEQYFGPGTRLTVT.

This clone appeared a single time. The CDR3 reads CASSQGRANGNTIYF. The CDR3 DNA reads TGCGCCAGCAGCCAAGGCAGGGCGAACGGAAACACCATATATTTT. V usage is TRBV4-1 and J usage is TRBJ1-3; tentatively, D is TRBD1 (5 bases). V was shortened by 1 base and J by 4 bases, with 11 bases between the two germline ends. Germline loops: CDR1 MGHRA, CDR2 YSYEKL. The CDR3 extends over 15 amino acids.

The rearrangement links TRBV11-3 to TRBJ2-3; a weak D match, TRBD1 (6 bases). Germline assignment: CDR1 SGHNT and CDR2 YENEEA. The CDR3 covers 16 residues. V lost 5 bases and J 1 base, leaving 16 bases between the germline ends. The CDR3 spells CASSPADRWGTDTQYF. In DNA, the CDR3 is TGTGCCAGCAGCCCAGCCGACAGGTGGGGCACAGATACGCAGTATTTT.

The gene calls are TRBV5-4 and TRBJ2-3, with 8 bases identical to TRBD2. Trimming removed 0 bases from V and 5 bases from J; junction bases left unmatched: 8. CDR3 length: 16 amino acids. Per germline, CDR1 SGHNT and CDR2 YYREEE (reference sequence). The CDR3 region is CASSLDGGELGDTQYF. In DNA form, the CDR3 reads TGTGCCAGCAGCTTGGACGGGGGGGAGCTAGGAGATACGCAGTATTTT. Supplemented by reference TRBV5-4 and TRBJ2-3, the full variable domain reads ETGVTQSPTHLIKTRGQQVTLRCSSQSGHNTVSWYQQALGQGPQFIFQYYREEENGRGNFPPRFSGLQFPNYSSELNVNALELDDSALYLCASSLDGGELGDTQYFGPGTRLTVL.

The chain joins TRBV19 to TRBJ1-6, with TRBD1 as a possible D gene (6 bases). Looked up from germline, CDR1 is LNHDA and CDR2 is SQIVND (reference sequence). Trimming cost V 4 bases and J 5 bases, with 15 bases left between them. The CDR3 is made up of 16 amino acids. CDR3 sequence: CASSSRGGPDNSPLHF. As DNA, the CDR3 is TGTGCCAGTAGTAGCAGGGGTGGGCCTGATAATTCACCCCTCCACTTT.

V and J are TRBV6-5 and TRBJ1-3, with a tentative D call TRBD1 (5 bases). The germline gives CDR1 MNHEY, CDR2 SVGAGI. Trimming pared 2 bases from V and 0 bases from J, leaving 11 bases between. This CDR3 has 16 amino acids. In nucleotides, the CDR3 is TGTGCCAGCAGTTACAGCGGGGACTCCTCTGGAAACACCATATATTTT. As protein: CASSYSGDSSGNTIYF.